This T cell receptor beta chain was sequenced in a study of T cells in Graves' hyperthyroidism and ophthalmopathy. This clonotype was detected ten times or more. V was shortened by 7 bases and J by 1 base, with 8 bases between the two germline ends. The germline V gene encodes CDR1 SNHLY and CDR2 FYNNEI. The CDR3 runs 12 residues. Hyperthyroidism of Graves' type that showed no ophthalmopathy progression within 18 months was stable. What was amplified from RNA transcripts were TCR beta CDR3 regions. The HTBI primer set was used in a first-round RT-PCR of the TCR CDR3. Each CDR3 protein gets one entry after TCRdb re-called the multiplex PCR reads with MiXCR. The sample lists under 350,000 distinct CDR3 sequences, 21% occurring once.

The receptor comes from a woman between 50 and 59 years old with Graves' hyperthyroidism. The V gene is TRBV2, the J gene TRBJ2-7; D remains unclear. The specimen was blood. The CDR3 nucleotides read TGTGCCAGCATGGCGGATTCCTACGAGCAGTACTTC. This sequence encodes CASMADSYEQYF.